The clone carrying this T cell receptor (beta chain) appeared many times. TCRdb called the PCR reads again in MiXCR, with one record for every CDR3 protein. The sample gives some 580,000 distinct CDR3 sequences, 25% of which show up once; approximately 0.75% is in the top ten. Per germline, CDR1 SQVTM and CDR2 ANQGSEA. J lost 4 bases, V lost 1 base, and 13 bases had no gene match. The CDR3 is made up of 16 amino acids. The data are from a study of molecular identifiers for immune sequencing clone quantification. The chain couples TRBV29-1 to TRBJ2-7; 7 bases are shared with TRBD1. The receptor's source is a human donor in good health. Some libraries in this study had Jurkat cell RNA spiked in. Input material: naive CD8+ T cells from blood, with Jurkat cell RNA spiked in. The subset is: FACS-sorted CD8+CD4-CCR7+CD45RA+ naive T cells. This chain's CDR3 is CSVEGGARGRGYEQYF. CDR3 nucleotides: TGCAGCGTTGAAGGGGGTGCTAGGGGCAGGGGGTACGAGCAGTACTTC.